The 11 T cell receptor beta chains presented below share a single source sample, sequenced in a study of T cell changes during pregnancy in multiple sclerosis. Method: immunoSEQ multiplex PCR; TCRdb's copy keeps in-frame clones and lacks some. Here the sample spans around 57,000 clones, more than 80% being singletons. Sequenced material: peripheral blood, taken in the first trimester of pregnancy. The receptors stem from a female donor in good health, enrolled as a control in a pregnancy study.

The chain carries TRBV5-6 and TRBJ2-1; TRBD2 matches at 14 bases. The J segment lost 7 bases and the V segment lost 2 bases, leaving 8 bases of the junction unmatched. In germline, CDR1 is SGHDT, CDR2 YYEEEE. The CDR3 is made up of 17 amino acids. The CDR3 spells CASSFYPGLAGVNEQFF. The DNA of the CDR3 is TGTGCCAGCAGCTTCTATCCGGGACTAGCGGGGGTTAATGAGCAGTTCTTC.

The V call is TRBV13, the J call TRBJ2-2, with 7 positions matching TRBD1. Germline trimming cut 4 bases from V and 4 bases from J; bases unmatched to any gene: 6. CDR1 is PRHDT and CDR2 is FYEKMQ in the germline V gene (reference sequence). CDR3 length: 15 amino acids. This CDR3 is CASSYDRAGTGELFF. In nucleotides, the CDR3 is TGTGCCAGCAGCTATGACAGGGCGGGCACCGGGGAGCTGTTTTTT. Full variable domain (remainder filled in from reference TRBV13 and TRBJ2-2): AAGVIQSPRHLIKEKRETATLKCYPIPRHDTVYWYQQGPGQDPQFLISFYEKMQSDKGSIPDRFSAQQFSDYHSELNMSSLELGDSALYFCASSYDRAGTGELFFGEGSRLTVL.

Only one count was recorded for this clone. V and J are TRBV7-2 and TRBJ2-5, with D perhaps matching TRBD2 (6 bases). V was cut by 5 bases and J by 5 bases, with 18 bases left in between. Germline V gives CDR1 SGHTA, CDR2 FQGNSA. The CDR3 has 15 amino acids. The CDR3, as DNA: TGTGCCAGCAGCCCACGGGACTCCCCCAGGGAGACCCAGTACTTC. Translation: CASSPRDSPRETQYF.

The chain recombines TRBV5-1 with TRBJ2-2; D possibly corresponds to TRBD1 (6 bases). Looked up from germline, CDR1 is SGHRS and CDR2 is YFSETQ. The V end was cut by 2 bases, the J end by 4 bases, with 12 bases between. The CDR3 covers 15 residues. In DNA form, the CDR3 reads TGCGCCAGCAGCTTAACACAGGGTCCCACCGGGGAGCTGTTTTTT. Residues: CASSLTQGPTGELFF.

The chain uses TRBV5-1 and TRBJ1-6; a possible D gene is TRBD1 (6 bases). V was trimmed by 1 base and J by 7 bases, leaving 18 bases between them. Looked up from germline, CDR1 is SGHRS and CDR2 is YFSETQ. This CDR3 comprises 17 residues. The chain's CDR3 is CASSLNRQAQANSPLHF. The DNA for the CDR3 is TGCGCCAGCAGCTTGAATCGACAGGCCCAGGCGAATTCACCCCTCCACTTT.

This clone occurred a few times. The chain carries TRBV30 and TRBJ1-1, with D possibly TRBD1 on 6 matching bases. The V end lost 2 bases, the J end lost 8 bases, and 9 bases lay between the germline ends. The CDR3 runs 11 residues. The V gene's germline CDR1 is GTSNPN and CDR2 SVGIG (reference sequence). The CDR3 loop reads CAWSTGGEAFF. The DNA of the CDR3 is TGTGCCTGGAGTACGGGGGGCGAAGCTTTCTTT.

The chain combines TRBV5-1 with TRBJ2-3; weak D call: TRBD2 (6 bases). Germline lookup yields CDR1 SGHRS and CDR2 YFSETQ. This CDR3 is built from 15 residues. The V end was cut by 4 bases, the J end by 1 base, with 13 bases between. The CDR3 loop is CASSPRGGRTDTQYF. As DNA, the CDR3 is TGCGCCAGCAGCCCCAGAGGAGGGCGCACAGATACGCAGTATTTT.

This rearrangement joins TRBV7-9 to TRBJ2-5, with TRBD2 matching over 11 bases. Germline-derived CDR1 and CDR2 are SEHNR and FQNEAQ (reference sequence). Germline trimming cut 1 base from V and 4 bases from J; bases unmatched to any gene: 8. This CDR3 contains 17 residues. The CDR3 loop reads CASSLGLAGGPRETQYF. The DNA of the CDR3 is TGTGCCAGCAGCTTAGGGCTAGCGGGGGGCCCCCGAGAGACCCAGTACTTC.

V gene TRBV5-1 combines with J gene TRBJ2-5; TRBD2 matches 10 bases. The junction had 2 bases not matched to a gene; V was cut back by 0 bases and J by 0 bases. The CDR3 spans 16 residues. CDR1 is SGHRS and CDR2 is YFSETQ in the germline V gene. The CDR3 loop is CASSLVLAGDQETQYF. The DNA of the CDR3 is TGCGCCAGCAGCTTGGTTCTAGCGGGGGACCAAGAGACCCAGTACTTC.

The V gene is TRBV27, the J gene TRBJ1-4, with D unclear. V lost 3 bases and J 6 bases, leaving 11 bases between the germline ends. Germline CDR1 MNHEY, CDR2 SMNVEV (reference sequence). CDR3 length: 14 residues. CDR3 DNA: TGTGCCAGCAGTTTGAACAGAAAGTATGAAAAACTGTTTTTT. This codes for CASSLNRKYEKLFF.

This rearrangement joins TRBV29-1 to TRBJ1-1; TRBD1 might be the D (6 bases). The V gene lost 4 bases and the J gene lost 1 base, with 13 bases spanning the gap. CDR1 and CDR2 from the germline V gene are SQVTM and ANQGSEA. The CDR3 extends over 14 amino acids. The chain's CDR3 is CSVGVTGGNTEAFF. The CDR3 DNA is TGCAGCGTTGGGGTGACAGGAGGGAACACTGAAGCTTTCTTT.